The 28 T cell receptor beta chains reported below all come from one sample, sequenced in a study of T cell responses to AZD1222 COVID-19 vaccine. Here immunoSEQ multiplex PCR was the method, and the copy in TCRdb shows in-frame clones only, minus some. The data hold fewer than 120,000 clones, with 81% observed a single time. Sequenced material: peripheral blood, taken on day 0 of AZD1222 vaccination. These receptors originate from an adult in good health.

For this clone: Other DNA sequences in the same sample also yield this CDR3. This chain uses TRBV6-2 or TRBV6-3 with TRBJ1-1, with 8 bases that match TRBD1. V dropped 2 bases and J dropped 5; count of bases not matched to a gene: 7. The CDR3 is made up of 15 amino acids. The germline CDR1 and CDR2 sequences are MNHEY and SVGEGT. Written as DNA, the CDR3 is TGTGCCAGCAGTTACCGGCAGGGGGCAAGGACTGAAGCTTTCTTT. Its translation is CASSYRQGARTEAFF.

The genes are TRBV5-1 and TRBJ2-5; D might be TRBD1 or TRBD2, each matching 7 bases. Germline CDR1 and CDR2: SGHRS and YFSETQ. The length of the CDR3 is 18 residues. V dropped 3 bases and J dropped 7 bases, with 28 bases sitting between them. The CDR3 region has the DNA TGCGCCAGCAGCTCCTCGGGGGGAGGGGGCTCCCGGCAATGGACCCAGTACTTC. Its translation is CASSSSGGGGSRQWTQYF.

This clone has only one observation. The DNA for the CDR3 is TGTGCCAGCTGTGGGGGACAGGGCTATAGTTCCTACGAGCAGTACTTC. This gives the protein CASCGGQGYSSYEQYF. The genes are TRBV14 and TRBJ2-7, with 9 bases lining up with TRBD1. The CDR3 is made up of 16 amino acids. The germline V gene has CDR1 SGHDN and CDR2 FVKESK. The V segment lost 8 bases and the J segment 1 base; nucleotides outside the gene matches: 12.

This chain links TRBV19 with TRBJ2-1, with D tentatively TRBD2 (7 bases). The V end lost 3 bases, the J end lost 5 bases, and 17 bases lay between the germline ends. CDR1 is LNHDA, CDR2 SQIVND, per germline (reference sequence). This CDR3 has 16 residues. The CDR3 region is CASSMFPTGGHNEQFF. The DNA of the CDR3 is TGTGCCAGTAGTATGTTTCCGACGGGGGGCCACAATGAGCAGTTCTTC.

V and J are TRBV18 and TRBJ2-3, with D hard to call. Per germline, CDR1 KGHSH and CDR2 LQKENI. This CDR3 region has 14 residues. V was cut by 0 bases and J by 1 base, with 5 bases left in between. Written as DNA, the CDR3 is TGTGCCAGCTCACCACCGTGGCGCACAGATACGCAGTATTTT. This codes for CASSPPWRTDTQYF.

This chain connects TRBV7-8 to TRBJ1-6; D call uncertain. The length of the CDR3 is 12 residues. The ends were cut back, 3 bases at V and 10 bases at J, with 7 bases in the middle. Germline loops: CDR1 SGHVS, CDR2 FQNEAQ. The CDR3 loop reads CASSFRVSPLHF. The CDR3 bases are TGTGCCAGCAGCTTTAGGGTATCACCCCTCCACTTT. The full variable domain, rest sourced from reference TRBV7-8 and TRBJ1-6, is GAGVSQSPRYKVAKRGQDVALRCDPISGHVSLFWYQQALGQGPEFLTYFQNEAQLDKSGLPSDRFFAERPEGSVSTLKIQRTQQEDSAVYLCASSFRVSPLHFGNGTRLTVT.

V is TRBV19 and J is TRBJ2-1; D may correspond to TRBD1 or TRBD2 (5 bases each). Germline V gene lookup returns CDR1 LNHDA and CDR2 SQIVND (reference sequence). The V gene lost 7 bases and the J gene lost 2 bases, with 27 bases spanning the gap. The CDR3 is 19 residues long. The CDR3 DNA is TGTGCCAGTAACCCCGGGACGGTGCTCGGTTGGAAGACCTACAATGAGCAGTTCTTC. It translates to CASNPGTVLGWKTYNEQFF. The complete variable domain, with remaining parts taken from reference TRBV19 and TRBJ2-1, reads DGGITQSPKYLFRKEGQNVTLSCEQNLNHDAMYWYRQDPGQGLRLIYYSQIVNDFQKGDIAEGYSVSREKKESFPLTVTSAQKNPTAFYLCASNPGTVLGWKTYNEQFFGPGTRLTVL.

V and J are TRBV28 and TRBJ2-7, with 7 nucleotides matching TRBD1. Germline V gene sequence: CDR1 MDHEN, CDR2 SYDVKM. The CDR3 spans 14 residues. The J segment lost 6 bases and the V segment lost 2 bases, leaving 7 bases of the junction unmatched. The CDR3 sequence: CASSLNRGLGEQYF. CDR3 coding DNA: TGTGCCAGCAGTTTAAACAGGGGTCTTGGCGAGCAGTACTTC.

The gene calls are TRBV11-2 and TRBJ1-4; D is unresolved. V was clipped by 0 bases and J by 7 bases, with 15 bases between them. Germline V gene data show CDR1 as SGHAT and CDR2 as FQNNGV. This CDR3 spans 16 amino acids. CDR3 nucleotide sequence: TGTGCCAGCAGCTTAGATCGGGCGGGGTTGATTGAAAAACTGTTTTTT. Its protein is CASSLDRAGLIEKLFF.

This sequence joins TRBV28 and TRBJ2-3; no clear D. The V end was cut by 5 bases, the J end by 6 bases, with 12 bases between. This CDR3 is built from 13 residues. Per germline, CDR1 MDHEN and CDR2 SYDVKM. CDR3 coding DNA: TGTGCCAGCAGTGACGACTTGGGGGATACGCAGTATTTT. Amino acids: CASSDDLGDTQYF.

This chain links TRBV9 with TRBJ2-3; D gene ambiguous. V lost 0 bases to trimming and J lost 6 bases, with 2 bases between them. The CDR3 loop spans 11 amino acids. Germline CDR1 and CDR2: SGDLS and YYNGEE. The CDR3 loop reads CASSVDDTQYF. CDR3 nucleotide sequence: TGTGCCAGCAGCGTAGACGATACGCAGTATTTT.

V gene TRBV15 combines with J gene TRBJ2-1, with 7 bases lining up with TRBD2. Germline V gene data show CDR1 as LNHNV and CDR2 as YYDKDF (reference sequence). Trimming removed 6 bases from V and 6 bases from J; junction bases left unmatched: 5. The CDR3 runs to 13 residues. The CDR3 here is CATRSAGANEQFF. For the CDR3, the DNA is TGTGCCACCAGGTCCGCGGGAGCCAATGAGCAGTTCTTC. The full variable domain, completed using reference TRBV15 and TRBJ2-1, is DAMVIQNPRYQVTQFGKPVTLSCSQTLNHNVMYWYQQKSSQAPKLLFHYYDKDFNNEADTPDNFQSRRPNTSFCFLDIRSPGLGDTAMYLCATRSAGANEQFFGPGTRLTVL.

The V call is TRBV12-3 or TRBV12-4, the J call TRBJ2-1; TRBD1 might be the D (5 bases). The V end lost 5 bases, the J end lost 9 bases, and 11 bases lay between the germline ends. The CDR3 loop spans 12 amino acids. CDR3 region: CASSPGHLEQFF. Written as DNA, the CDR3 is TGTGCCAGCAGTCCAGGACACCTTGAGCAGTTCTTC.

In this sample, this clone turned up once. The rearrangement links TRBV6-6 to TRBJ2-7; the D is unclear. V was pared by 8 bases and J by 3 bases, with 11 bases between. CDR1 MNHNY and CDR2 SVGAGI come from the germline V gene (reference sequence). There are 12 residues in the CDR3. The CDR3 is CASGSDNYEQYF. In DNA form, the CDR3 reads TGTGCCAGCGGGTCTGACAACTACGAGCAGTACTTC.

This chain links TRBV7-6 with TRBJ2-1; 7 bases are a match to TRBD1. V lost 5 bases, J lost 5 bases, and 12 bases stayed unmatched. CDR1 SGHVS and CDR2 FNYEAQ come from the germline V gene. The CDR3 is made up of 16 amino acids. The CDR3 here is CASSLVGTEFNNEQFF. CDR3 bases: TGTGCCAGCAGCCTCGTAGGGACAGAGTTTAACAATGAGCAGTTCTTC.

The chain has TRBV10-2 and TRBJ1-5; the D is unclear. The germline V and J ends were trimmed by 0 bases and 6 bases, with 9 bases remaining between them. Germline V gene lookup returns CDR1 WSHSY and CDR2 SAAADI. CDR3 length: 14 residues. The CDR3 DNA follows: TGCGCCAGCAGTGAGTCCGATGTGGTTCAGCCCCAGCATTTT. It is translated as CASSESDVVQPQHF.

This clone was observed a few times. V gene TRBV19 combines with J gene TRBJ2-4; D may be TRBD1 (6 bases). The CDR3 length is 20 residues. Germline V lookup: CDR1 LNHDA, CDR2 SQIVND (reference sequence). V was shortened by 3 bases and J by 6 bases, with 30 bases between the two germline ends. The CDR3 nucleotides are TGTGCCAGTAGTATGGGGCGGAGAAGGGGCTCCATTCAAGGGGGAAACATTCAGTACTTC. Residues: CASSMGRRRGSIQGGNIQYF.

J is TRBJ1-4 and V is TRBV19; 9 bases are shared with TRBD1. The J segment lost 3 bases and the V segment lost 5 bases, leaving 7 bases of the junction unmatched. The germline V gene encodes CDR1 LNHDA and CDR2 SQIVND (reference sequence). The CDR3 totals 16 residues. The CDR3 region has the DNA TGTGCCAGTAGTTTGCGGGACAGGGTCGCTAATGAAAAACTGTTTTTT. This sequence encodes CASSLRDRVANEKLFF.

The J gene is TRBJ2-2, the V gene TRBV6-2 or TRBV6-3; 7 positions match TRBD2. The CDR3 totals 17 residues. J gave up 2 bases and V 0 bases, and 6 bases lay outside the gene matches. The germline gives CDR1 MNHEY, CDR2 SVGEGT. The CDR3 is CASSYSRGGGNTGELFF. Written as DNA, the CDR3 is TGTGCCAGCAGTTACTCGAGAGGCGGGGGAAACACCGGGGAGCTGTTTTTT.

This clone was counted between two and nine times. In DNA, the CDR3 is TGCGCCAGCAGTGACGGTAGGGAGCAGTACTTC. Its translation is CASSDGREQYF. The V gene is TRBV10-2, the J gene TRBJ2-7; D gene uncertain. CDR1 is WSHSY and CDR2 is SAAADI in the germline V gene. The CDR3 is made up of 11 amino acids. The ends were cut back, 3 bases at V and 7 bases at J, with 7 bases in the middle.

This clone appeared once. J is TRBJ2-3 and V is TRBV6-1; 11 nucleotides align to TRBD2. Per the germline V gene, CDR1 is MNHNS and CDR2 is SASEGT. Trimming cost V 5 bases and J 4 bases; bases outside gene matches: 5. This CDR3 is 15 amino acids long. The DNA of the CDR3 is TGTGCCAGCAGTCACCTAGCGGGGGGACCAGATACGCAGTATTTT. It is translated as CASSHLAGGPDTQYF.

This rearrangement joins TRBV6-2 or TRBV6-3 to TRBJ2-7; no reliable D call. Per the germline V gene, CDR1 is MNHEY and CDR2 is SVGEGT. This CDR3 is 13 amino acids long. V dropped 0 bases and J dropped 5 bases, with 8 bases sitting between them. As DNA, the CDR3 is TGTGCCAGCAGTTACTCGGATGGGCACGAGCAGTACTTC. Translation gives CASSYSDGHEQYF.

The J gene is TRBJ1-2, the V gene TRBV28; TRBD1 matches 7 bases. The CDR3 totals 12 residues. J lost 4 bases, V lost 5 bases, and 1 base had no gene match. From germline, CDR1 is MDHEN and CDR2 SYDVKM. This CDR3 reads CASSDRAYGYTF. CDR3 in DNA: TGTGCCAGCAGTGACAGGGCCTATGGCTACACCTTC.

The table lists this clone with a few counts. The chain carries TRBV18 and TRBJ1-2; 8 bases are a match to TRBD1. The CDR3 is 17 amino acids. Germline assignment: CDR1 KGHSH and CDR2 LQKENI. V shed 0 bases and J 6 bases; nucleotides not matched to a gene: 12. CDR3 region: CASSPPSSGGANNGYTF. CDR3 DNA: TGTGCCAGCTCACCACCATCGTCAGGGGGCGCGAATAATGGCTACACCTTC.

The chain is built from TRBV4-1 and TRBJ2-7; maybe TRBD1 (6 bases). Trimming removed 1 base from V and 2 bases from J, with 9 bases in between. From germline, CDR1 is MGHRA and CDR2 YSYEKL. This CDR3 has 14 amino acids. As DNA, the CDR3 is TGCGCCAGCAGCCAAGGGCAGGGGACCTACGAGCAGTACTTC. It translates to CASSQGQGTYEQYF.

V and J are TRBV3-1 (or the pseudogene TRBV3-2) and TRBJ1-2; no definite D call. From germline, CDR1 is LGHDT and CDR2 YNNKEL (reference sequence). Trimming left V 3 bases short and J 4 bases short, with 9 bases between. CDR3 length equals 13 residues. For the CDR3, the DNA is TGTGCCAGCAGCCAGCTTTACGGCTATGGCTACACCTTC. Amino acids: CASSQLYGYGYTF.

The genes are TRBV7-9 and TRBJ1-1, with D uncertain. This CDR3 comprises 15 residues. Germline V gene sequence: CDR1 SEHNR, CDR2 FQNEAQ (reference sequence). Trimming left V 4 bases short and J 4 bases short, with 16 bases between. The CDR3: CASSYRLGSGTEAFF. The CDR3 region has the DNA TGTGCCAGCAGCTACCGGTTAGGGTCGGGCACTGAAGCTTTCTTT.

The rearrangement uses TRBV27 and TRBJ1-1; D not resolved. Germline loops: CDR1 MNHEY, CDR2 SMNVEV (reference sequence). Trimming removed 1 base at V and 6 bases at J, with 12 bases between. The CDR3 has 14 residues. CDR3 DNA: TGTGCCAGCAGTTTATTAACCGGGGTAGCTGAAGCTTTCTTT. It specifies CASSLLTGVAEAFF.